Sequencing of this T cell receptor beta chain was carried out in a study of shared clonotypes between healthy human individuals. CDR1 and CDR2 (germline): KGHSH, LQKENI. Trimming removed 0 bases from V and 8 bases from J, with 11 bases in between. The CDR3 contains 14 residues. On this clone: Different DNA sequences within this sample yield the same CDR3.

Profiled with immunoSEQ multiplex PCR; TCRdb holds only in-frame clones, not every one. The sample has about 2.3 million clones, 85% to 95% seen once; the top ten hold 0.39%. Sample: naive CD4+ T cells from PBMCs. This sample's subset: CD45RA+ positively selected. This TCR derives from a man younger than 35 in good health. Some clones in this sample may be carry-over from other donors' samples. This sequence joins TRBV18 and TRBJ2-1; tentatively, D is TRBD1 (7 bases). The CDR3 DNA is TGTGCCAGCTCACCACCGCCAGGGGGGTATGAGCAGTTCTTC. Protein product: CASSPPPGGYEQFF.